This T cell receptor (beta chain) appears in the sequencing data of a study of blood T cells in healthy people across ages. As to this clonotype: What it recognizes is unknown.

The study drew donors from healthy Caucasian individuals in Russia aged roughly 6 to 90. CDR3 size: 12 residues. From germline, CDR1 is SQVTM and CDR2 ANQGSEA. Trimming took off 5 bases at V and 3 bases at J, with 7 bases between the two ends. Findings and limits, study-wide: Age advanced and TCR beta diversity per million T cells fell, roughly linearly. More naive CD4+ cells and higher diversity were found in long-lived than in aged donors.

A second PCR, run for about 7 to 11 cycles, used a sample-barcoded 5' primer plus a J-beta primer mix. A single record per CDR3 protein comes from TCRdb applying MiXCR to the 5' RACE reads. The repertoire holds approximately 760,000 distinct CDR3 sequences, 25% seen once, with 8% to 10% in the top ten. These data also formed part of another study, on T cells of mothers and their children. From that paper: Compared with unrelated pairs, related mother-child pairs had slightly higher, non-significant overlap.

The gene calls are TRBV29-1 and TRBJ2-2, with no clear D. The specimen sequenced was blood. The source of this sequence is a boy between 10 and 17 years old in good health. This CDR3 is CSVLRDTGELFF. The DNA for the CDR3 is TGCAGCGTTCTTAGGGACACCGGGGAGCTGTTTTTT.